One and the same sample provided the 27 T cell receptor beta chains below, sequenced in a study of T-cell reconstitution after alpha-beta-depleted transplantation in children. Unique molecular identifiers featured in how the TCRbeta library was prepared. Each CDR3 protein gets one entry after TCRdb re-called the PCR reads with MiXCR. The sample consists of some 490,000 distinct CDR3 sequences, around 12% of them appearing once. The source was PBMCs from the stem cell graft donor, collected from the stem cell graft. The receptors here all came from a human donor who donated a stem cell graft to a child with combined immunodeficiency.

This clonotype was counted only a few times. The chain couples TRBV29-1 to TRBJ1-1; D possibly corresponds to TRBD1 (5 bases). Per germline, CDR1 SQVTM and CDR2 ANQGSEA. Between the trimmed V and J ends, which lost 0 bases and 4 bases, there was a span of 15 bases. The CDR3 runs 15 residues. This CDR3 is CSVEDEGLGPTEAFF. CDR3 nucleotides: TGCAGCGTTGAAGATGAAGGCCTGGGACCCACTGAAGCTTTCTTT.

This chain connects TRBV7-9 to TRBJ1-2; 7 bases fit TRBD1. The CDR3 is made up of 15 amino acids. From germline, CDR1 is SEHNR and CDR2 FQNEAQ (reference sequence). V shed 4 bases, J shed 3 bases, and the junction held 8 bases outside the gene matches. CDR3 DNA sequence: TGTGCCAGCAGCTCCCCGGACAGGAACCACTATGGCTACACCTTC. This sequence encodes CASSSPDRNHYGYTF.

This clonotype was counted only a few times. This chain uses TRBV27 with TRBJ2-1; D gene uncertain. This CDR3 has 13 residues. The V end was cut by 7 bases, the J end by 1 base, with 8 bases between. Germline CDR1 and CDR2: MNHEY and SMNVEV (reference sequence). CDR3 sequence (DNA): TGTGCCAGCATGAGGTTTTCCTACAATGAGCAGTTCTTC. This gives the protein CASMRFSYNEQFF.

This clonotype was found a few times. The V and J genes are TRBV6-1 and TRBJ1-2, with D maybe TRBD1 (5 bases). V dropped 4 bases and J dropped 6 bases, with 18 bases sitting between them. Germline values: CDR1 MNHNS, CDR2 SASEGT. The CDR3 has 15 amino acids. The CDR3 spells CASSVGGELIHGYTF. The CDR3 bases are TGTGCCAGCAGTGTCGGGGGGGAGCTTATACATGGCTACACCTTC.

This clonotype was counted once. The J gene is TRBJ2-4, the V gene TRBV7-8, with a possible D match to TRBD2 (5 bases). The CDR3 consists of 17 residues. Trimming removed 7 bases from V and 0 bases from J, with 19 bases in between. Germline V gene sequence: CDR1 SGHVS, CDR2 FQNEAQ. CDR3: CASTKSGELLAKNIQYF. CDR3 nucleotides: TGTGCCAGCACCAAAAGTGGGGAGTTACTAGCCAAAAACATTCAGTACTTC.

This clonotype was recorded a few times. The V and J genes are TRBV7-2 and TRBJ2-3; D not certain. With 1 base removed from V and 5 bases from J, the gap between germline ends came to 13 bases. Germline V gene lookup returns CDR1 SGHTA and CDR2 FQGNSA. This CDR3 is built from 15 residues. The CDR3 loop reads CASSLVVVSRDTQYF. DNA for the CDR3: TGTGCCAGCAGCTTAGTAGTAGTATCCAGAGATACGCAGTATTTT.

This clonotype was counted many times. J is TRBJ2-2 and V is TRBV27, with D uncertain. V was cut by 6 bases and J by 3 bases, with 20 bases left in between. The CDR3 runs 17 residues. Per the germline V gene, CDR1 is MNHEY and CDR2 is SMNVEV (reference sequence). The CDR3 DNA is TGTGCCAGCAGCCCTGGAGACCCCCGTGGGTACACCGGGGAGCTGTTTTTT. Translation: CASSPGDPRGYTGELFF.

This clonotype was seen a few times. The CDR3: CASSQGLAEHNEQFF. The DNA of the CDR3 is TGTGCCAGCAGTCAGGGACTAGCGGAACACAATGAGCAGTTCTTC. J is TRBJ2-1 and V is TRBV12-3 or TRBV12-4; 11 bases fit TRBD2. The V gene end was trimmed by 5 bases and the J gene end by 5 bases; junction bases not matched to a gene: 5. This CDR3 has 15 amino acids.

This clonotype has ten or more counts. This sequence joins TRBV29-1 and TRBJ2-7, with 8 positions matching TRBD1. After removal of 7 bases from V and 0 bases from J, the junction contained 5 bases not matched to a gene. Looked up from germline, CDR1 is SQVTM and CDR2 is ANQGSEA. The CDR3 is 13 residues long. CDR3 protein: CSAGTGFSYEQYF. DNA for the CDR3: TGCAGCGCTGGGACAGGCTTCTCCTACGAGCAGTACTTC.

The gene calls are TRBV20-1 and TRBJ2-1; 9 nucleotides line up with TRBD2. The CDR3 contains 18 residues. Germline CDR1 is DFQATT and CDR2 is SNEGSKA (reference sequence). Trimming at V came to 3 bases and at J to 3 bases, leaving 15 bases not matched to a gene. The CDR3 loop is CSARAPSVGREGYNEQFF. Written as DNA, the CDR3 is TGCAGTGCTAGGGCCCCCAGCGTAGGGCGGGAGGGCTACAATGAGCAGTTCTTC.

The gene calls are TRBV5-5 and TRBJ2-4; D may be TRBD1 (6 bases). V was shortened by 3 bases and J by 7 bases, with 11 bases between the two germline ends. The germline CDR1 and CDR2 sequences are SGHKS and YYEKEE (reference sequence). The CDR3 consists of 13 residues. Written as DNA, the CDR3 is TGTGCCAGCAGCTACAGGGATTTCAACATTCAGTACTTC. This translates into CASSYRDFNIQYF.

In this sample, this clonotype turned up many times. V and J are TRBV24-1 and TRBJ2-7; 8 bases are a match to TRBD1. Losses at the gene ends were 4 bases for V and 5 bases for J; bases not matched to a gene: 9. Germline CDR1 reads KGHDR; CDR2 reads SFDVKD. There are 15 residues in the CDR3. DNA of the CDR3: TGTGCCACCAGTGACCATGGACAGGGTAAGGACGAGCAGTACTTC. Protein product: CATSDHGQGKDEQYF.

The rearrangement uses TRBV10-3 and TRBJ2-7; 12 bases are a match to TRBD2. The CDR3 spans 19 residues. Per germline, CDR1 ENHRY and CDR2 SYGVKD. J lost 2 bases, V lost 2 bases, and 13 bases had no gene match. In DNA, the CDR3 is TGTGCCATCAGTGAGGTTTGGGTGACTAGCGGGAGTTACGCCTACGAGCAGTACTTC. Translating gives CAISEVWVTSGSYAYEQYF.

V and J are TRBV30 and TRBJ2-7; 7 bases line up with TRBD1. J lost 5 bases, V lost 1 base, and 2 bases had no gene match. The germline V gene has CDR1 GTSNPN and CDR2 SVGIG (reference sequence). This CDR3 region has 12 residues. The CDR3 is CAWSGDSHEQYF. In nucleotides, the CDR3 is TGTGCCTGGAGTGGGGACAGCCACGAGCAGTACTTC.

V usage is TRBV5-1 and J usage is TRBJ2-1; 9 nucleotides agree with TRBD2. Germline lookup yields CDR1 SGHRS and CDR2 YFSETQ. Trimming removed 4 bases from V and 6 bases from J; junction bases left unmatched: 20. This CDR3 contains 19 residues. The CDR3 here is CASSREAGGPWGQVNEQFF. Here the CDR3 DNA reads TGCGCCAGCAGCCGGGAGGCGGGAGGGCCTTGGGGGCAAGTCAATGAGCAGTTCTTC.

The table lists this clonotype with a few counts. This chain's CDR3 is CASSANPVWDVGSGNTIYF. CDR3 coding DNA: TGTGCCAGCAGCGCAAACCCGGTCTGGGACGTGGGCTCTGGAAACACCATATATTTT. The chain couples TRBV9 to TRBJ1-3, with D tentatively TRBD1 (5 bases). V lost 3 bases and J lost 0, with 22 bases in between. The CDR3 is 19 amino acids. Per the germline V gene, CDR1 is SGDLS and CDR2 is YYNGEE.

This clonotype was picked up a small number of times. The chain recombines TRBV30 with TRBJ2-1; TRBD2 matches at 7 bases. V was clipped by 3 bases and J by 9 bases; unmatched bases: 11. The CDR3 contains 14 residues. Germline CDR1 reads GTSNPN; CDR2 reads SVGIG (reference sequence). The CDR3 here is CAWRGLSGGSEQFF. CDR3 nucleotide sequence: TGTGCCTGGAGGGGACTGTCGGGAGGCAGTGAGCAGTTCTTC.

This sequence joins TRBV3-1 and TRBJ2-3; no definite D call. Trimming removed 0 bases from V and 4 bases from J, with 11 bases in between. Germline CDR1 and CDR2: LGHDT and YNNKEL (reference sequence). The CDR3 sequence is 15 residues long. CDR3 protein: CASSQDLALPDTQYF. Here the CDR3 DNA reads TGTGCCAGCAGCCAAGATTTGGCACTCCCAGATACGCAGTATTTT.

The CDR3, as DNA: TGTGCCACCAGTGATTTATCCCTAGGGGCCCAAGAGACCCAGTACTTC. This translates into CATSDLSLGAQETQYF. V and J are TRBV24-1 and TRBJ2-5, with D maybe TRBD1 (5 bases). Trimming took off 1 base at V and 1 base at J, with 12 bases between the two ends. The CDR3 consists of 16 residues. The V gene's germline CDR1 is KGHDR and CDR2 SFDVKD.

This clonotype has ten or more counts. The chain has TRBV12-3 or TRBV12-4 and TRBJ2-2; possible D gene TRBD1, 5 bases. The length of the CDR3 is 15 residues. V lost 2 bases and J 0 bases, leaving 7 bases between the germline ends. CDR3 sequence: CASSLRQPNTGELFF. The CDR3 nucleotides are TGTGCCAGCAGTTTAAGACAGCCGAACACCGGGGAGCTGTTTTTT.

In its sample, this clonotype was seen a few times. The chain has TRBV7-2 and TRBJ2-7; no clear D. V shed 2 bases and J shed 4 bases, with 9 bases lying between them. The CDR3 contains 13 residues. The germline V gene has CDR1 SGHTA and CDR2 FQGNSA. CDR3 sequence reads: CASSLHSPYEQYF. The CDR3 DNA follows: TGTGCCAGCAGCTTACACTCTCCATACGAGCAGTACTTC. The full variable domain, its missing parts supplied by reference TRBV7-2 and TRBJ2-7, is GAGVSQSPSNKVTEKGKDVELRCDPISGHTALYWYRQSLGQGLEFLIYFQGNSAPDKSGLPSDRFSAERTGGSVSTLTIQRTQQEDSAVYLCASSLHSPYEQYFGPGTRLTVT.

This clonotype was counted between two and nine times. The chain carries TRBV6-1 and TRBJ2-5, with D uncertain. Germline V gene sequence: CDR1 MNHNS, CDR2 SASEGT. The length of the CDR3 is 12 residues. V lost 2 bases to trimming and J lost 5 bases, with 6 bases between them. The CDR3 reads CASSESWETQYF. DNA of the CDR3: TGTGCCAGCAGTGAATCGTGGGAGACCCAGTACTTC.

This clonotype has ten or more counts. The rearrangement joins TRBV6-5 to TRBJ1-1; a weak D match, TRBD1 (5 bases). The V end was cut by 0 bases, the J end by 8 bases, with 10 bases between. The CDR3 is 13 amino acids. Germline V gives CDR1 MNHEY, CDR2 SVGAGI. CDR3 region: CASSYSGTGEAFF. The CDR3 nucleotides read TGTGCCAGCAGTTACTCGGGGACTGGGGAAGCTTTCTTT.

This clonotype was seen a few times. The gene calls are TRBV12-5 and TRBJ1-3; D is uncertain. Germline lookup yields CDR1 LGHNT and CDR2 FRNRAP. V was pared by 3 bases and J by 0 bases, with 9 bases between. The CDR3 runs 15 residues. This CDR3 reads CASGLTDRSGNTIYF. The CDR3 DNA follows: TGTGCTAGTGGTTTAACCGACCGCTCTGGAAACACCATATATTTT. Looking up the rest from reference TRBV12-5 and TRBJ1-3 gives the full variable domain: DARVTQTPRHKVTEMGQEVTMRCQPILGHNTVFWYRQTMMQGLELLAYFRNRAPLDDSGMPKDRFSAEMPDATLATLKIQPSEPRDSAVYFCASGLTDRSGNTIYFGEGSWLTVV.

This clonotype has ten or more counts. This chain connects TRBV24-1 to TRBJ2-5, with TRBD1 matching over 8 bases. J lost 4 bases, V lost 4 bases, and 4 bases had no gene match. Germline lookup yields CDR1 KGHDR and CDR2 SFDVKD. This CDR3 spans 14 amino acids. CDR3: CATSENRGTETQYF. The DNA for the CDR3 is TGTGCCACCAGTGAGAACAGGGGGACAGAGACCCAGTACTTC.

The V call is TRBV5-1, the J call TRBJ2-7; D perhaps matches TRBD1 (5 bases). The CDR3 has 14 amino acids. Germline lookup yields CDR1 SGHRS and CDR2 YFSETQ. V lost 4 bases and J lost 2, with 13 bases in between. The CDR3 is CASSQDSPAYEQYF. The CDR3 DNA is TGCGCCAGCAGCCAAGACAGCCCAGCCTACGAGCAGTACTTC. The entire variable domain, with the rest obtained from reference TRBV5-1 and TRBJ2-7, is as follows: KAGVTQTPRYLIKTRGQQVTLSCSPISGHRSVSWYQQTPGQGLQFLFEYFSETQRNKGNFPGRFSGRQFSNSRSEMNVSTLELGDSALYLCASSQDSPAYEQYFGPGTRLTVT.

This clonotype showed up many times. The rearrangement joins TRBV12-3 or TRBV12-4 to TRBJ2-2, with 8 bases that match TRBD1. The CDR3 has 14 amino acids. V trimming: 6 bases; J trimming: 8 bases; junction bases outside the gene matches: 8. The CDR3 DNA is TGTGCCAGCAGCCCTGGACAGGGATCAGGGGAGCTGTTTTTT. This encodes CASSPGQGSGELFF.